A selection of T cell receptor beta chains follows, all from one sample in a study of blood T cell repertoires in COVID-19. Measured with immunoSEQ multiplex PCR; TCRdb has only the in-frame clones, and not every one. The sample holds 250,000 to 350,000 clones, approximately 83% seen once. The specimen sequenced was PBMCs or T cells enriched from blood (not recorded which). All receptors derive from a woman between 25 and 40 years old who had recovered from COVID-19. Both conserved end residues are part of each CDR3. The D gene is left open where the match is weak. Clone size is not always given. Where it is, it says once, few, many or a class for expanded clones.

CASSLGLRTGSNQPQHF | TGTGCCAGCAGCTTAGGGCTCCGTACGGGAAGCAATCAGCCCCAGCATTTT | NA | TRBJ1-5 | NA | TRBV7-8
CASSPPTGTDEQYF | TGTGCCAGCAGTCCCCCGACAGGGACGGACGAGCAGTACTTC | TRBD1 | TRBJ2-7 | NA | TRBV6-2/TRBV6-3
CASSFYRGQQETQYF | TGCGCCAGCAGCTTTTACAGGGGGCAACAAGAGACCCAGTACTTC | TRBD1 | TRBJ2-5 | NA | TRBV5-1
CASSLGLADYEQYF | TGTGCCAGCTCACTAGGACTAGCGGACTACGAGCAGTACTTC | TRBD2 | TRBJ2-7 | NA | TRBV18
CASSLLAGGLDTQYF | TGTGCCAGCAGTTTGCTAGCGGGGGGGCTAGATACGCAGTATTTT | TRBD2 | TRBJ2-3 | NA | TRBV28
CASSTQGGAGGTEAFF | TGCGCCAGCAGCACACAGGGGGGGGCCGGGGGGACTGAAGCTTTCTTT | TRBD1 | TRBJ1-1 | NA | TRBV7-9
CASSPGYSYEQYF | TGTGCCAGCAGCCCGGGATACTCCTACGAGCAGTACTTC | NA | TRBJ2-7 | NA | TRBV5-8
CATRDSRTSFQSNQPQHF | TGCGCCACCCGGGACAGCAGAACTAGCTTCCAGAGCAATCAGCCCCAGCATTTT | TRBD1 | TRBJ1-5 | NA | TRBV10-2
CASSLDPGGYEQYF | TGTGCCAGCAGCTTAGATCCCGGGGGCTACGAGCAGTACTTC | NA | TRBJ2-7 | once | TRBV11-2
CASSYSASGGLDEQFF | TGTGCCAGCAGTTACTCCGCTAGCGGGGGCTTGGATGAGCAGTTCTTC | TRBD2 | TRBJ2-1 | once | TRBV6-2/TRBV6-3
CASSQIGGGQETQYF | TGTGCCAGCAGCCAAATCGGGGGGGGGCAAGAGACCCAGTACTTC | TRBD2 | TRBJ2-5 | NA | TRBV3-1/TRBV3-2
CASRAGAIAKNIQYF | TGTGCCAGCAGAGCAGGTGCGATAGCCAAAAACATTCAGTACTTC | NA | TRBJ2-4 | NA | TRBV6-6
CASSQTGQGTDTQYF | TGTGCCAGCAGTCAAACGGGACAGGGCACAGATACGCAGTATTTT | TRBD1 | TRBJ2-3 | NA | TRBV6-2/TRBV6-3
CASDRANYNEQFF | TGTGCCAGCGACAGAGCAAACTACAATGAGCAGTTCTTC | NA | TRBJ2-1 | NA | TRBV7-9
CASSYWQAPYEQYF | TGTGCCAGCAGTTACTGGCAGGCCCCCTACGAGCAGTACTTC | NA | TRBJ2-7 | NA | TRBV6-5
CASSLTSGGRDEQYF | TGTGCCAGCAGTCTGACCAGCGGGGGTCGTGACGAGCAGTACTTC | TRBD2 | TRBJ2-7 | few | TRBV28
CASRGLEQGYLKETQYF | TGTGCCAGCAGGGGTCTGGAACAGGGGTACCTTAAAGAGACCCAGTACTTC | TRBD1 | TRBJ2-5 | NA | TRBV28
CASIGQSNQPQHF | TGTGCCAGCATAGGACAGAGCAATCAGCCCCAGCATTTT | NA | TRBJ1-5 | NA | TRBV2
CASSAPTAIGGSYNEQFF | TGTGCCAGCAGCGCCCCGACTGCCATAGGCGGTTCCTACAATGAGCAGTTCTTC | NA | TRBJ2-1 | NA | TRBV9
CAIGQGGTSGANVLTF | TGTGCCATTGGACAGGGGGGAACCTCTGGGGCCAACGTCCTGACTTTC | TRBD1 | TRBJ2-6 | NA | TRBV10-3
CSASRAYEQYF | TGCAGTGCTTCGAGGGCCTACGAGCAGTACTTC | NA | TRBJ2-7 | NA | TRBV20-1
CASRRGATTGELFF | TGCGCCAGCAGACGTGGGGCGACCACCGGGGAGCTGTTTTTT | NA | TRBJ2-2 | NA | TRBV5-1
CASSAPGQGATYGYTF | TGTGCCAGCAGCGCCCCGGGACAGGGGGCTACCTATGGCTACACCTTC | TRBD1 | TRBJ1-2 | NA | TRBV9
CASSPGQGRQYF | TGTGCCAGCAGCCCCGGACAGGGACGGCAGTACTTC | TRBD1 | TRBJ2-7 | NA | TRBV11-2
CATSDSAGTDGEQYF | TGTGCCACCAGTGACTCTGCCGGGACAGACGGAGAGCAGTACTTC | TRBD1 | TRBJ2-7 | NA | TRBV24-1
CASSYAGEYEQYF | TGCGCCAGCAGTTATGCGGGCGAATACGAGCAGTACTTC | NA | TRBJ2-7 | NA | TRBV5-1
CASSYDLAVSSYNEQFF | TGTGCCAGCTCATATGACCTAGCGGTCAGCTCCTACAATGAGCAGTTCTTC | TRBD2 | TRBJ2-1 | NA | TRBV18
CASSEQSGGAYTQYF | TGTGCCAGCAGTGAACAGAGCGGGGGGGCATATACGCAGTATTTT | TRBD2 | TRBJ2-3 | NA | TRBV2
CASSQDRDSLYNEQFF | TGTGCCAGCAGCCAAGATCGGGACAGCCTCTACAATGAGCAGTTCTTC | TRBD1 | TRBJ2-1 | many | TRBV3-1/TRBV3-2
CSVEEGTDYGYTF | TGCAGCGTTGAAGAGGGCACCGACTATGGCTACACCTTC | NA | TRBJ1-2 | NA | TRBV29-1
CASSPPPGNTEAFF | TGTGCCAGCTCACCACCCCCGGGGAACACTGAAGCTTTCTTT | NA | TRBJ1-1 | NA | TRBV18
CASSDQKYEQYF | TGTGCCAGCAGCGATCAGAAATACGAGCAGTACTTC | NA | TRBJ2-7 | NA | TRBV7-9
CASMPPGGSGYGYTF | TGTGCCAGCATGCCACCCGGGGGGTCGGGCTATGGCTACACCTTC | NA | TRBJ1-2 | NA | TRBV7-9
CASRGMSRVWTEAFF | TGCGCCAGCAGAGGAATGAGCAGGGTATGGACTGAAGCTTTCTTT | NA | TRBJ1-1 | NA | TRBV4-1
CSVPAGTGIRSGYTF | TGCAGCGTCCCGGCTGGGACAGGGATAAGGAGTGGCTACACCTTC | TRBD1 | TRBJ1-2 | NA | TRBV29-1
CASRLVGGSGNTIYF | TGTGCCAGCAGATTAGTGGGTGGGAGTGGAAACACCATATATTTT | NA | TRBJ1-3 | NA | TRBV28
CASRGTGTLNTGELFF | TGTGCCAGTAGGGGTACCGGGACTCTTAACACCGGGGAGCTGTTTTTT | NA | TRBJ2-2 | NA | TRBV19
CASSTRDRVFNYGYTF | TGTGCCAGCAGTACCCGGGACAGGGTGTTTAACTATGGCTACACCTTC | TRBD1 | TRBJ1-2 | NA | TRBV27